This TCR beta chain appears in the sequencing data of a study of CD8 T cells in Susac syndrome. With random hexamers, roughly 0.45 to 1 ug RNA was reverse transcribed. Via MiXCR, TCRdb re-called the immunoSEQ multiplex PCR reads, giving one row per CDR3 protein. The sample holds some 450,000 distinct CDR3 sequences, around 83% seen once. Whole-study results and caveats: By the study's own acknowledgment, its TCR sequencing and HLA analysis included relatively few individuals.

It was negative isolation that provided the CD8+ and CD4+ T cells, whereas TEMRA cells were enriched by FACS. Comment on this clonotype: Its target is not known.

Germline-derived CDR1 and CDR2 are LNHDA and SQIVND (reference sequence). The CDR3 loop spans 15 amino acids. Trimming pared 7 bases from V and 5 bases from J, leaving 18 bases between. This chain uses TRBV19 with TRBJ1-5; no reliable D call. The receptor comes from a human donor with multiple sclerosis. The sequencing sample was made of CD8+ T cells from PBMCs. The CDR3 protein is CASTKVGFADQPQHF. The CDR3 nucleotides are TGTGCCAGTACCAAGGTTGGTTTTGCGGATCAGCCCCAGCATTTT.